This T cell receptor beta chain was retrieved from a study of blood T cell repertoires in COVID-19. For the study at large: The United States, Italy and Spain provided the acute and convalescent COVID-19 samples. The analysed material was cDNA or gDNA that came from T cells, B-cell-depleted T cells, or PBMCs.

In the study's own analysis: Reference gene primer amplification in the assay estimated nucleated cell counts. Assay: immunoSEQ multiplex PCR; the TCRdb copy retains only in-frame clones and omits some. The V and J calls and the clone size are those of that table, but D and trimming were determined from the DNA. This table has 250,000 to 350,000 clones, around nine tenths appearing once. The CDR3 length is 14 residues. Per germline, CDR1 SGDLS and CDR2 YYNGEE. Trimming removed 0 bases from V and 3 bases from J, with 9 bases in between. Sequencing input: peripheral blood. This sequence was found in a woman aged 25 to 39 with COVID-19, enrolled during active disease. This chain joins TRBV9 and TRBJ2-5, with a tentative D call TRBD2 (6 bases). For the CDR3, the DNA is TGTGCCAGCAGCGTAGACGGCGGGGAAGAGACCCAGTACTTC. Translated: CASSVDGGEETQYF.